Listed here is a single TCR beta chain. Participants came from roughly 23 US areas, aged about 18 to 100 years. The sample comes from a study of blood T cell repertoires in COVID-19. Looking at the study overall: Nucleic acid was either cDNA or gDNA, and it came from T cells, B-cell-depleted T cells, or PBMCs.

Germline trimming cut 6 bases from V and 4 bases from J; bases unmatched to any gene: 3. The germline CDR1 and CDR2 sequences are SGHAT and FQDESV (reference sequence). This CDR3 spans 14 amino acids. The table came from immunoSEQ multiplex PCR; TCRdb's copy has only in-frame clones and leaves some out. The sample includes under 200,000 clones, roughly four fifths seen only once; the top ten take approximately 10%. The chain links TRBV11-1 to TRBJ2-6; 7 nucleotides align to TRBD1. The receptor was derived from a man aged 45-65 years who had recovered from COVID-19. The material sequenced was PBMCs or T cells enriched from blood (not recorded which). The CDR3 loop reads CASRTGTGANVLTF. CDR3 DNA: TGTGCCAGCAGGACAGGGACCGGGGCCAACGTCCTGACTTTC. The variable domain in full, completed from reference TRBV11-1 and TRBJ2-6, reads EAEVAQSPRYKITEKSQAVAFWCDPISGHATLYWYRQILGQGPELLVQFQDESVVDDSQLPKDRFSAERLKGVDSTLKIQPAELGDSAMYLCASRTGTGANVLTFGAGSRLTVL.